This T cell receptor beta chain emerged from a study of OX40 agonist ivuxolimab in advanced cancers. Study summary: Patients in the trial were receiving intravenous ivuxolimab every 2 weeks, at doses of 0.01 to 10 mg/kg. Study-level points and caveats: By week 6 at 0.1 to 3.0 mg/kg, blood CD4+ and CD8+ T cells had expanded clonally. In general, CD8+ T cells held more expanded clones than CD4+ did, on average.

Data came from immunoSEQ multiplex PCR; TCRdb stores just in-frame clones and leaves some out. The sample lists 40,000 to 50,000 clones, about 90% occurring once. Peripheral blood came from all dose cohorts at three timepoints. The germline V gene encodes CDR1 SGHTA and CDR2 FQGTGA. This CDR3 is built from 15 residues. Trimming at V came to 5 bases and at J to 3 bases, leaving 10 bases not matched to a gene. On this clone itself: Its antigen is currently unknown.

The chain links TRBV7-3 to TRBJ2-7; 7 nucleotides match TRBD1. The TCR comes from an adult with an advanced solid tumor such as melanoma, head and neck, liver or kidney cancer. Here the sequenced sample was CD4+ or CD8+ T cells sorted from blood, taken in a trial of the OX40 agonist ivuxolimab. The CDR3 DNA sequence: TGTGCCAGCAGCCTCTGGACAGGTCCCAACTACGAGCAGTACTTC. The encoded protein is CASSLWTGPNYEQYF.